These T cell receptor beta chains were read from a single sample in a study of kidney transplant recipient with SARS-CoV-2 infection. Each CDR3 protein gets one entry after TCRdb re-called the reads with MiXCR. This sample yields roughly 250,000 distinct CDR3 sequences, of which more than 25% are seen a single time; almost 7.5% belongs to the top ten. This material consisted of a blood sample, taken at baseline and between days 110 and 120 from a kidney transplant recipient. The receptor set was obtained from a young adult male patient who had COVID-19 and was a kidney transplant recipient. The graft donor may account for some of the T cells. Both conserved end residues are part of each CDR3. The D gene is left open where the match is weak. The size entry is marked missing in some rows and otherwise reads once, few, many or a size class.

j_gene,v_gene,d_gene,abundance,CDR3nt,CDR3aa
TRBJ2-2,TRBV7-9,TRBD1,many,TGTGCCAGCAGCCCAGGGGGCAGGCACACCGGGGAGCTGTTTTTT,CASSPGGRHTGELFF
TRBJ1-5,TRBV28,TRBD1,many,TGTGCCAGCAGTTGGGGACAGGGCAGCAATCAGCCCCAGCATTTT,CASSWGQGSNQPQHF
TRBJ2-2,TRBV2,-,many,TGTGCCAGCACCCGGGAGTCCGGGGAGCTGTTTTTT,CASTRESGELFF
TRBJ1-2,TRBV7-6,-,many,TGTGCCAGCAGCCGCCACTTTGAATCTCGAAAGACCTATGGCTACACCTTC,CASSRHFESRKTYGYTF
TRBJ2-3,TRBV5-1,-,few,TGCGCCAGCAGCTTGGCCGAGTCAGATACGCAGTATTTT,CASSLAESDTQYF
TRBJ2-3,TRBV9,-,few,TGTGCCAGCAGCTCCCGGAGGGGGGGTGGGGTAACAGATACGCAGTATTTT,CASSSRRGGGVTDTQYF
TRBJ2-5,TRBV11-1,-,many,TGTGCCAGCAGCCCCCCGGGAGGGGGCAGGGAGACCCAGTACTTC,CASSPPGGGRETQYF
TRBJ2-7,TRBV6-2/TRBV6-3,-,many,TGTGCCAGCAGTTACGACGCCGGAGGGGGTAGCGGGTCTCTTTACGAGCAGTACTTC,CASSYDAGGGSGSLYEQYF
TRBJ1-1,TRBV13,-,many,TGTGCCAGCAGCTACCTCGGGTTTGGCACTGAAGCTTTCTTT,CASSYLGFGTEAFF
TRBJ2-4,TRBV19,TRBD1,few,TGTGCCAGTAGTATAAATCACGCTCGGACAGGGGGCGCGAACATTCAGTACTTC,CASSINHARTGGANIQYF
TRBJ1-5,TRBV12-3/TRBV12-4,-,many,TGTGCCAGCAGCCCCGAAGTGGGAGGGGTAGTCGTCGAGCCCCAGCATTTT,CASSPEVGGVVVEPQHF
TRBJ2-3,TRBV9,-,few,TGTGCCAGCAGCGTAAGGGGAACAGATACGCAGTATTTT,CASSVRGTDTQYF
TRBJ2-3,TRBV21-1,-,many,TGTGCCAGCAGCCGTGCTATAGCTACAGTCATGCAAGATACGCAGTATTTT,CASSRAIATVMQDTQYF
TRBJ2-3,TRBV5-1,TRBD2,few,TGCGCCAGCAGCCGACTAGCGGTCCCCACCGCTTCGGGCACAGATACGCAGTATTTT,CASSRLAVPTASGTDTQYF
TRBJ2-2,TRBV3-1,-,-,TGTGCCAGCAGCTCGGGCGGCCCCATTTCAGGCTTGGCCGGGGAGCTGTTTTTT,CASSSGGPISGLAGELFF
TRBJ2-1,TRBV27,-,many,TGTGCCAGCAGTTTGGGGACGGCCATGGTACAATCTGAGCAGTTCTTC,CASSLGTAMVQSEQFF
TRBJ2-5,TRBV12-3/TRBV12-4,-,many,TGTGCCAGCAGTAAACAAGAGACCCAGTACTTC,CASSKQETQYF
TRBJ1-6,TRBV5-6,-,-,TGTGCCAGCAGCTTGGTTTCAGTCGATAATTCACCCCTCCACTTT,CASSLVSVDNSPLHF
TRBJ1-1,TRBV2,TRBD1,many,TGTGCCAGCAGTGAGGACAGGGGCGTAATGAACACTGAAGCTTTCTTT,CASSEDRGVMNTEAFF
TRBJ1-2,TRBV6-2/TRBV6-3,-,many,TGTGCCAGCAGTCATCAAGACTGCATCGGAAAGACCTATGGCTACACCTTC,CASSHQDCIGKTYGYTF
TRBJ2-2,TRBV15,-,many,TGTGCCATTCGAAGGGGTTATGACGGGGAGCTGTTTTTT,CAIRRGYDGELFF
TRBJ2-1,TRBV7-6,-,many,TGTGCCAGCAGCTTAGGGACTCAAGGGTATGAGCAGTTCTTC,CASSLGTQGYEQFF
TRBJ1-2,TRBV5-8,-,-,TGTGCCAGCCGAACGGATCATCCACGAAAGATCTATGGCTACACCTTC,CASRTDHPRKIYGYTF
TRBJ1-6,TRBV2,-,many,TGTGCCAGCAGTGCCGCCCCGCAGGGGTGGCCCCTCCACTTT,CASSAAPQGWPLHF
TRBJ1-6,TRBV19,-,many,TGTGCCAGTAGGCGACGGGACGGAATTAATTCACCCCTCCACTTT,CASRRRDGINSPLHF
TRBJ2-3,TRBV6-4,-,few,TGTGCCAGCAGTGAGAGGGGGAGCACAGATACGCAGTATTTT,CASSERGSTDTQYF
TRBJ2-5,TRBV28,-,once,TGTGCCAGCAGTTTCGGTGACAGTATGAGACGAGAGACCCAGTACTTC,CASSFGDSMRRETQYF
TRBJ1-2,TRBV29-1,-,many,TGCAGCGTTAAGGTCCTATCCCCGTATGGCTACACCTTC,CSVKVLSPYGYTF
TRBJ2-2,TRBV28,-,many,TGTGCCAGCAGTTTCGCTGGGCCCGGGGAGCTGTTTTTT,CASSFAGPGELFF
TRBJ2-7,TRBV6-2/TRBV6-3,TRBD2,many,TGTGCCAGCAGAGAAGGCCTAGCGGGAGGCCCCACCTACGAGCAGTACTTC,CASREGLAGGPTYEQYF